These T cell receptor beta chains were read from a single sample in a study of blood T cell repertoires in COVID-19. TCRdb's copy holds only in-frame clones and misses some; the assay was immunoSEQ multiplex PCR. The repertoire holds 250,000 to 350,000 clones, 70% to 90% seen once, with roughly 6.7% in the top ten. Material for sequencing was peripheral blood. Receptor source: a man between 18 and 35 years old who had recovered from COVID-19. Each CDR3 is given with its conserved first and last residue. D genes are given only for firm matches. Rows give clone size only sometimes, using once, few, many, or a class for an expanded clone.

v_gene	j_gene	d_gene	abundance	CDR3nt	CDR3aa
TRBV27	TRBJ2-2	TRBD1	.	TGTGCCAGCAGTTGGGACAGGTTAACCGGGGAGCTGTTTTTT	CASSWDRLTGELFF
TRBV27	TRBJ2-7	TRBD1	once	TGTGCCAGCAGCCCCGGGACAGGGAGAGCCGAGCAGTACTTC	CASSPGTGRAEQYF
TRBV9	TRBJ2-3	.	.	TGTGCCAGCAGCGTTGTGGAGGGCGGCACAGATACGCAGTATTTT	CASSVVEGGTDTQYF
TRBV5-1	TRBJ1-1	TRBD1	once	TGCGCCAGCAGCGATCGACAGGGGGCGGGCACTGAAGCTTTCTTT	CASSDRQGAGTEAFF
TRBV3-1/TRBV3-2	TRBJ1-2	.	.	TGTGCCAGCAGCCAAGAGGGAGGTGATGGCTACACCTTC	CASSQEGGDGYTF
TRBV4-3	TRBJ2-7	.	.	TGCGCCAGCAGCCAAGATAGCAGCCCACACTACGAGCAGTACTTC	CASSQDSSPHYEQYF
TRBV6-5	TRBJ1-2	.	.	TGTGCCAGCAGGCCGGGGGGGCTCGGAGGCTACACCTTC	CASRPGGLGGYTF
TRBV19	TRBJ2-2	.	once	TGTGCCAGTAGTATTCAGGTCAGGGTTGACGGGGAGCTGTTTTTT	CASSIQVRVDGELFF
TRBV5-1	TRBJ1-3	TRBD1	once	TGCGCCAGCAGCTCGACAGGGTTCTCTGGAAACACCATATATTTT	CASSSTGFSGNTIYF
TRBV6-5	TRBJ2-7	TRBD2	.	TGTGCCAGCAGTTACGGGGGGGAATCTATCCCCTACGAGCAGTACTTC	CASSYGGESIPYEQYF
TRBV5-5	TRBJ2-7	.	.	TGTGCCAGCAGCTTGGCCGGGGAGCAGTACTTC	CASSLAGEQYF
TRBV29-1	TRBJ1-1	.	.	TGCAGCGCCCAGGGGACAAAAGGTACTGAAGCTTTCTTT	CSAQGTKGTEAFF
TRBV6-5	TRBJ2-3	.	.	TGTGCCAGCAGTTACGTACATTCTCCAGATACGCAGTATTTT	CASSYVHSPDTQYF
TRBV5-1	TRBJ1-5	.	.	TGCGCCAGCAGCCCTGCCGGTTATAGCAATCAGCCCCAGCATTTT	CASSPAGYSNQPQHF
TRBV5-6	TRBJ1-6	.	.	TGTGCCAGCAGCTCGTTGGGCCAGCCCGCCATCTCGCCCCTCCACTTT	CASSSLGQPAISPLHF
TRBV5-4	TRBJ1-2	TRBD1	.	TGTGCCAGCAGTTGGGCAGGGGGCGCGGAATATGGCTACACCTTC	CASSWAGGAEYGYTF
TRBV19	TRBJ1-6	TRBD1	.	TGTGCCAGTAGTCCGGGGGACAGAGCCTATAATTCACCCCTCCACTTT	CASSPGDRAYNSPLHF
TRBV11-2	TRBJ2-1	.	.	TGTGCCAGCAGCATCCAGGCGGTAGCGATCCCCTACAATGAGCAGTTCTTC	CASSIQAVAIPYNEQFF
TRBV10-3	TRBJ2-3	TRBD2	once	TGTGCCATCAGCTCCGGGACTAGCCTTTCAGATACGCAGTATTTT	CAISSGTSLSDTQYF
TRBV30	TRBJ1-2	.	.	TGTGCCTGGGGACGGACAGAACCACTTTATGGCTACACCTTC	CAWGRTEPLYGYTF
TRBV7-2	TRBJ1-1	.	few	TGTGCCAGCACCCCTGGTAGTTGGAACACTGAAGCTTTCTTT	CASTPGSWNTEAFF
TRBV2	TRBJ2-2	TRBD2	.	TGTGCCAGCAGTGAAGCTCGGGGACTAGCGGATTACACCGGGGAGCTGTTTTTT	CASSEARGLADYTGELFF
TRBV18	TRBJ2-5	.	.	TGTGCCAGCTCACCACAATTAGACAGTTCCCAGGGAGAGACCCAGTACTTC	CASSPQLDSSQGETQYF
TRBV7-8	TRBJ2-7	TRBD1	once	TGTGCCAGCAGCTTAATGACAGGGGGCTCCTACGAGCAGTACTTC	CASSLMTGGSYEQYF
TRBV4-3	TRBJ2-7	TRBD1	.	TGCGCCAGCAGTCCCGGGACAGGGGCTTCCGAGCAGTACTTC	CASSPGTGASEQYF
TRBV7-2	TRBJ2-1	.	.	TGTGCCAGCAGCTTTACTGTGGGGACTTACAATGAGCAGTTCTTC	CASSFTVGTYNEQFF
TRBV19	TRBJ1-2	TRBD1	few	TGTGCCAGTAGTTTACAGGGGGCGAAATTTGGCTACACCTTC	CASSLQGAKFGYTF
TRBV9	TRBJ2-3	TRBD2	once	TGTGCCAGCAGCGTAGCTTTACTAGCGGGGGAAAAGGATACGCAGTATTTT	CASSVALLAGEKDTQYF
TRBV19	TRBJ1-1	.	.	TGTGCCAGTAGGTGGGGCACAGAGAACACTGAAGCTTTCTTT	CASRWGTENTEAFF
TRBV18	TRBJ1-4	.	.	TGTGCCAGCTCACCACAGGGGGGGAGCGAAAAACTGTTTTTT	CASSPQGGSEKLFF